A single sample is the source of the 26 T cell receptor beta chains below, sequenced in a study of blood T cell repertoires in COVID-19. TCRdb keeps only in-frame clones here, not all; method: immunoSEQ multiplex PCR. This table has approximately 300,000 clones, approximately 90% appearing once. Sequenced material: peripheral blood. The receptors were sampled from a man aged 40-49 years with acute or convalescent COVID-19.

CDR3 protein: CAWNKGAGTEAFF. The CDR3 DNA is TGTGCCTGGAACAAGGGGGCGGGCACTGAAGCTTTCTTT. V usage is TRBV30 and J usage is TRBJ1-1; 7 positions agree with TRBD1. V was pared by 4 bases and J by 4 bases, with 6 bases of the junction left unmatched. Germline loops: CDR1 GTSNPN, CDR2 SVGIG (reference sequence). This CDR3 contains 13 residues.

The genes are TRBV6-2 or TRBV6-3 and TRBJ1-1; D call uncertain. CDR3 size: 13 residues. Germline V gives CDR1 MNHEY, CDR2 SVGEGT. Trimming took 3 bases from V and 1 from J, leaving 6 bases between them. This CDR3 is CASSYLGNTEAFF. Here the CDR3 DNA reads TGTGCCAGCAGTTATCTCGGGAACACTGAAGCTTTCTTT.

The chain uses TRBV6-2 or TRBV6-3 and TRBJ1-2, with a possible D match to TRBD1 (5 bases). Between the trimmed V and J ends, which lost 2 bases and 2 bases, there was a span of 15 bases. The CDR3 has 16 residues. CDR1 is MNHEY and CDR2 is SVGEGT in the germline V gene. The CDR3 nucleotides read TGTGCCAGCAGTTACCCTAAAGATACAGGAAACTATGGCTACACCTTC. Amino acids: CASSYPKDTGNYGYTF.

Comments on this clone: The junction differs from germline at one of its ends, possibly a read error. This chain joins TRBV19 and TRBJ2-1, with D uncertain. This CDR3 is built from 13 residues. CDR1 LNHDA and CDR2 SQIVND come from the germline V gene (reference sequence). Here the CDR3 reads CASSLHSYYEQFF. Written as DNA, the CDR3 is TGTGCCAGTAGCCTCCATAGCTACTATGAGCAGTTCTTC.

V usage is TRBV9 and J usage is TRBJ1-5; D is possibly TRBD1 (6 bases). Germline V gives CDR1 SGDLS, CDR2 YYNGEE. Trimming cost V 4 bases and J 7 bases, with 15 bases left between them. The CDR3 has 14 residues. CDR3 protein: CASSTGGAGQPQHF. The CDR3 DNA is TGTGCCAGCAGCACTGGGGGGGCGGGGCAGCCCCAGCATTTT.

The chain is built from TRBV12-5 and TRBJ2-1; D is undetermined. CDR3 size: 13 residues. Trimming removed 0 bases from V and 9 bases from J, with 9 bases in between. Per the germline V gene, CDR1 is LGHNT and CDR2 is FRNRAP. For the CDR3, the DNA is TGTGCTAGTGGTTTGGTCTTTTCAGGTGAGCAGTTCTTC. Amino acid sequence: CASGLVFSGEQFF.

V usage is TRBV5-1 and J usage is TRBJ1-6; TRBD1 aligns across 11 bases. The length of the CDR3 is 15 residues. V trimming: 4 bases; J trimming: 9 bases; junction bases outside the gene matches: 6. Germline V lookup: CDR1 SGHRS, CDR2 YFSETQ. The CDR3 DNA follows: TGCGCCAGCAGCCCGGACAGGGGGCAGGTTTCACCCCTCCACTTT. This codes for CASSPDRGQVSPLHF.

The V call is TRBV12-5, the J call TRBJ1-2; a possible D gene is TRBD1 (6 bases). V lost 7 bases and J lost 6, with 15 bases in between. Germline CDR1 LGHNT, CDR2 FRNRAP. This CDR3 spans 13 amino acids. CDR3 sequence: CASVQQAGDGYTF. DNA for the CDR3: TGTGCTAGTGTCCAACAGGCAGGGGATGGCTACACCTTC.

V is TRBV2 and J is TRBJ2-1; a weak D match, TRBD2 (5 bases). The germline gives CDR1 SNHLY, CDR2 FYNNEI. Trimming left V 3 bases short and J 7 bases short, with 13 bases between. The CDR3 has 14 amino acids. CDR3 coding DNA: TGTGCCAGCAGTGACCCGCTAGCCGTAAATGAGCAGTTCTTC. Translated, it gives CASSDPLAVNEQFF.

This rearrangement joins TRBV6-5 to TRBJ1-2; TRBD1 is a possible D gene (5 bases). The CDR3 totals 14 residues. V gave up 7 bases and J gave up 0 bases, with 12 bases separating them. Germline assignment: CDR1 MNHEY and CDR2 SVGAGI. This chain's CDR3 is CASTPGRANYGYTF. The DNA for the CDR3 is TGTGCCAGCACCCCGGGCAGGGCTAACTATGGCTACACCTTC.

The chain uses TRBV5-1 and TRBJ2-1, with 7 bases that match TRBD2. This CDR3 comprises 15 residues. The germline V gene has CDR1 SGHRS and CDR2 YFSETQ. The J segment lost 3 bases and the V segment lost 0 bases, leaving 3 bases of the junction unmatched. The CDR3 loop is CASSLGASGYNEQFF. The CDR3 DNA reads as TGCGCCAGCAGCTTGGGGGCTAGCGGCTACAATGAGCAGTTCTTC.

The chain joins TRBV30 to TRBJ2-7, with a tentative D call TRBD2 (5 bases). The CDR3 consists of 11 residues. Germline lookup yields CDR1 GTSNPN and CDR2 SVGIG (reference sequence). The V end lost 1 base, the J end lost 6 bases, and 7 bases lay between the germline ends. In DNA form, the CDR3 reads TGTGCCTGGAGTGGAGGGAGCGAGCAGTACTTC. Protein: CAWSGGSEQYF.

The chain joins TRBV27 to TRBJ2-1; the D gene is possibly TRBD1 (6 bases). V shed 3 bases and J shed 8 bases, with 14 bases lying between them. CDR3 length equals 14 residues. Germline CDR1 is MNHEY and CDR2 is SMNVEV (reference sequence). CDR3 loop: CASSFPGQSDEQFF. The CDR3 region has the DNA TGTGCCAGCAGTTTCCCCGGACAGTCGGATGAGCAGTTCTTC.

V usage is TRBV6-5 and J usage is TRBJ1-2; 7 nucleotides align to TRBD1. Germline-derived CDR1 and CDR2 are MNHEY and SVGAGI. There are 12 residues in the CDR3. V shed 11 bases and J 4 bases; nucleotides not matched to a gene: 7. CDR3 in amino acids: CALGRTGYGYTF. The CDR3 region has the DNA TGTGCCCTAGGGAGGACAGGCTATGGCTACACCTTC.

This clone came up a few times. The V gene is TRBV4-2, the J gene TRBJ2-1; 15 nucleotides agree with TRBD2. In germline, CDR1 is LGHNA, CDR2 YNFKEQ. The CDR3 runs 17 residues. Trimming took 4 bases from V and 6 from J; bases not matched to a gene: 7. The CDR3 DNA follows: TGTGCCAGCAGCCCCCGGACTAGCGGGGGGGCAGGCAATGAGCAGTTCTTC. Protein sequence: CASSPRTSGGAGNEQFF.

The chain combines TRBV3-1 (or the pseudogene TRBV3-2) with TRBJ2-2; 11 bases are a match to TRBD1. The length of the CDR3 is 16 residues. After removal of 6 bases from V and 8 bases from J, the junction contained 11 bases not matched to a gene. Looked up from germline, CDR1 is LGHDT and CDR2 is YNNKEL (reference sequence). CDR3 amino acids: CASSASGQGARGELFF. CDR3 bases: TGTGCCAGCAGTGCCAGTGGACAGGGGGCCCGGGGGGAGCTGTTTTTT.

The chain links TRBV5-1 to TRBJ1-5; TRBD1 agrees at 7 bases. This CDR3 has 14 residues. Germline CDR1 SGHRS, CDR2 YFSETQ. J gave up 7 bases and V 2 bases, and 6 bases lay outside the gene matches. The CDR3 sequence is CASSFTGDGQPQHF. The CDR3 nucleotides are TGCGCCAGCAGCTTTACAGGGGATGGCCAGCCCCAGCATTTT. The full variable domain, in which reference TRBV5-1 and TRBJ1-5 provide the parts outside the CDR3, is KAGVTQTPRYLIKTRGQQVTLSCSPISGHRSVSWYQQTPGQGLQFLFEYFSETQRNKGNFPGRFSGRQFSNSRSEMNVSTLELGDSALYLCASSFTGDGQPQHFGDGTRLSIL.

This clone was detected only once. The CDR3 here is CASSAEGTRTGELFF. The CDR3 DNA sequence: TGTGCCAGCAGTGCGGAGGGAACACGAACCGGGGAGCTGTTTTTT. The chain uses TRBV2 and TRBJ2-2; D possibly corresponds to TRBD2 (6 bases). The CDR3 loop spans 15 amino acids. Trimming pared 4 bases from V and 5 bases from J, leaving 14 bases between. Germline values: CDR1 SNHLY, CDR2 FYNNEI.

The chain recombines TRBV6-2 or TRBV6-3 with TRBJ1-1; D is perhaps TRBD1 (6 bases). This CDR3 has 15 amino acids. V lost 1 base to trimming and J lost 3 bases, with 12 bases between them. Germline V CDR1 and CDR2: MNHEY, SVGEGT. This CDR3 reads CASSYLAGVDTEAFF. CDR3 in DNA: TGTGCCAGCAGTTACTTGGCAGGGGTGGACACTGAAGCTTTCTTT.

CDR3 DNA sequence: TGTGCCAGCAACGGGGAGCCCTACGAGCAGTACTTC. It translates to CASNGEPYEQYF. J is TRBJ2-7 and V is TRBV2; maybe TRBD2 (5 bases). CDR1 SNHLY and CDR2 FYNNEI come from the germline V gene. The germline V and J ends were trimmed by 7 bases and 2 bases, with 9 bases remaining between them. This CDR3 is 12 amino acids long.

CDR3 sequence: CASSQDQILNTEAFF. Here the CDR3 DNA reads TGTGCCAGCAGCCAAGATCAGATATTGAACACTGAAGCTTTCTTT. The chain has TRBV3-1 (or the pseudogene TRBV3-2) and TRBJ1-1; D is undetermined. The CDR3 consists of 15 residues. CDR1 LGHDT and CDR2 YNNKEL come from the germline V gene (reference sequence). Trimming pared 0 bases from V and 0 bases from J, leaving 8 bases between.

The chain links TRBV7-2 to TRBJ2-1, with D perhaps matching TRBD1 (5 bases). The CDR3 is made up of 13 amino acids. Germline V gene data show CDR1 as SGHTA and CDR2 as FQGNSA. V lost 3 bases and J 6 bases, leaving 9 bases between the germline ends. The CDR3 DNA reads as TGTGCCAGCAGCTTTTCAGGGATCAATGAGCAGTTCTTC. The encoded protein is CASSFSGINEQFF.

This sequence joins TRBV5-1 and TRBJ2-3; 10 bases are shared with TRBD2. This CDR3 comprises 19 residues. Germline trimming cut 0 bases from V and 4 bases from J; bases unmatched to any gene: 14. Looked up from germline, CDR1 is SGHRS and CDR2 is YFSETQ. CDR3 in DNA: TGCGCCAGCAGCTTGGAAGGGAGGCTACTAGCGGGGAACTCAGATACGCAGTATTTT. Its translation is CASSLEGRLLAGNSDTQYF. The complete variable domain, with remaining parts taken from reference TRBV5-1 and TRBJ2-3, reads KAGVTQTPRYLIKTRGQQVTLSCSPISGHRSVSWYQQTPGQGLQFLFEYFSETQRNKGNFPGRFSGRQFSNSRSEMNVSTLELGDSALYLCASSLEGRLLAGNSDTQYFGPGTRLTVL.

This clone has more than one count but fewer than ten. V gene TRBV6-1 combines with J gene TRBJ1-3; TRBD1 matches at 7 bases. The trim removed 0 bases at V and 2 bases at J, leaving 4 bases unmatched. In germline, CDR1 is MNHNS, CDR2 SASEGT. The CDR3 contains 16 residues. The CDR3 sequence is CASSEAGQGAGNTIYF. CDR3 sequence (DNA): TGTGCCAGCAGTGAAGCGGGCCAGGGGGCTGGAAACACCATATATTTT.

A few counts support this clone. The V and J genes are TRBV19 and TRBJ1-3, with 10 bases aligning to TRBD1. The germline gives CDR1 LNHDA, CDR2 SQIVND (reference sequence). The CDR3 spans 12 residues. J lost 8 bases, V lost 9 bases, and 4 bases had no gene match. CDR3 residues: CASRDRGHTIYF. The CDR3, as DNA: TGTGCCAGCCGGGACAGGGGTCACACCATATATTTT.

The gene calls are TRBV10-3 and TRBJ1-2; perhaps TRBD1 as D (6 bases). This CDR3 is 16 amino acids long. The V and J ends lost 6 bases and 3 bases respectively, with 20 bases between them. Germline V gene sequence: CDR1 ENHRY, CDR2 SYGVKD. The CDR3 DNA reads TGTGCCATCAGCCTGAAAAACAGGGTGGAAGACTATGGCTACACCTTC. Translated: CAISLKNRVEDYGYTF.